These 32 T cell receptor beta chains were sequenced from one sample in a study of PD-1 blockade in classical Hodgkin lymphoma. Time point here: cycle 4 day 1 (C4D1), after 6 weeks of nivolumab. Every patient experienced relapse after autologous stem cell transplantation, and brentuximab vedotin exposure varied. Assay: immunoSEQ multiplex PCR; the TCRdb copy retains only in-frame clones and omits some. The repertoire holds about 47,000 clones, with 70% to 80% as singletons. Sequenced here: peripheral blood mononuclear cells (PBMCs), sampled before the fourth cycle of nivolumab. All receptors come from a human donor with classical Hodgkin lymphoma.

The V and J genes are TRBV7-3 and TRBJ1-1; D unclear. In germline, CDR1 is SGHTA, CDR2 FQGTGA. V lost 5 bases and J 1 base, leaving 8 bases between the germline ends. The CDR3 contains 13 residues. The CDR3 protein is CASSPRPNTEAFF. The CDR3 nucleotides are TGTGCCAGCAGCCCCCGCCCGAACACTGAAGCTTTCTTT.

The chain joins TRBV6-5 to TRBJ1-1; 7 nucleotides agree with TRBD1. The CDR3 is made up of 15 amino acids. Germline trimming cut 6 bases from V and 5 bases from J; bases unmatched to any gene: 12. CDR1 is MNHEY, CDR2 SVGAGI, per germline. As DNA, the CDR3 is TGTGCCAGCAGGAAGAGGACAGGCGTCGGGACTGAAGCTTTCTTT. Translating it yields CASRKRTGVGTEAFF.

The rearrangement joins TRBV19 to TRBJ1-1; 7 nucleotides match TRBD1. With V trimmed by 8 bases and J by 1 base, 10 bases remained unmatched. The CDR3 is 15 residues long. Looked up from germline, CDR1 is LNHDA and CDR2 is SQIVND (reference sequence). DNA of the CDR3: TGTGCCAGTTTTAAAATACAGGGGCCGAACACTGAAGCTTTCTTT. It encodes CASFKIQGPNTEAFF. The full variable domain, its missing parts supplied by reference TRBV19 and TRBJ1-1, is DGGITQSPKYLFRKEGQNVTLSCEQNLNHDAMYWYRQDPGQGLRLIYYSQIVNDFQKGDIAEGYSVSREKKESFPLTVTSAQKNPTAFYLCASFKIQGPNTEAFFGQGTRLTVV.

V is TRBV7-3 and J is TRBJ2-2; no clear D. The CDR3 totals 16 residues. Germline values: CDR1 SGHTA, CDR2 FQGTGA. Deletions cut 0 bases from V and 6 bases from J, with 14 bases between. Here the CDR3 reads CASSLTATTPSGELFF. CDR3 DNA: TGTGCCAGCAGCTTAACAGCGACGACCCCGTCCGGGGAGCTGTTTTTT.

This clone occurred once. The CDR3 region is CASSVGGANTGELFF. CDR3 bases: TGTGCCAGCAGCGTAGGGGGAGCGAACACCGGGGAGCTGTTTTTT. The chain recombines TRBV9 with TRBJ2-2, with a weak D call TRBD2 (5 bases). V was trimmed by 0 bases and J by 0 bases, leaving 6 bases between them. Germline assignment: CDR1 SGDLS and CDR2 YYNGEE. The CDR3 consists of 15 residues.

This clone was seen a single time. The chain has TRBV5-4 and TRBJ2-7; TRBD2 agrees at 7 bases. Trimming removed 5 bases from V and 0 bases from J; junction bases left unmatched: 8. This CDR3 contains 15 residues. The germline V gene has CDR1 SGHNT and CDR2 YYREEE (reference sequence). The CDR3 sequence: CASSSGGTSSYEQYF. DNA for the CDR3: TGTGCCAGCAGTTCGGGGGGTACGAGCTCCTACGAGCAGTACTTC.

The rearrangement joins TRBV4-3 to TRBJ2-3, with D perhaps given as TRBD1 or TRBD2 (5 bases each). V shed 0 bases and J shed 2 bases, with 12 bases lying between them. The germline CDR1 and CDR2 sequences are LGHNA and YSLEER. This CDR3 comprises 16 residues. In nucleotides, the CDR3 is TGCGCCAGCAGCCAAGAGTGGGGACCAGACACAGATACGCAGTATTTT. Its translation: CASSQEWGPDTDTQYF.

This clone was detected only a few times. Other DNA sequences in this sample translate to the same CDR3. This chain connects TRBV5-6 to TRBJ1-5; D not certain. CDR1 is SGHDT and CDR2 is YYEEEE in the germline V gene. The CDR3 loop spans 14 amino acids. Trimming shortened V by 2 bases and J by 3 bases, and 9 bases separated the two germline ends. The CDR3 bases are TGTGCCAGCAGCTTTCACGGATTCAATCAGCCCCAGCATTTT. It translates to CASSFHGFNQPQHF. Using reference TRBV5-6 and TRBJ1-5 for the parts outside the CDR3, the full variable domain is DAGVTQSPTHLIKTRGQQVTLRCSPKSGHDTVSWYQQALGQGPQFIFQYYEEEERQRGNFPDRFSGHQFPNYSSELNVNALLLGDSALYLCASSFHGFNQPQHFGDGTRLSIL.

The chain employs TRBV9 and TRBJ1-6; TRBD1 aligns across 9 bases. V lost 3 bases to trimming and J lost 7 bases; unmatched junction nucleotides: 5. Germline V gives CDR1 SGDLS, CDR2 YYNGEE. This CDR3 is built from 15 residues. The DNA for the CDR3 is TGTGCCAGCAGCGGGACAGGGGAAGGGAATTCACCCCTCCACTTT. Translating it yields CASSGTGEGNSPLHF.

The rearrangement joins TRBV6-5 to TRBJ2-7; possibly TRBD2 for D (6 bases). Trimming shortened V by 2 bases and J by 4 bases, and 12 bases separated the two germline ends. This CDR3 comprises 14 residues. Germline V lookup: CDR1 MNHEY, CDR2 SVGAGI. CDR3 in amino acids: CASSYLASGYEQYF. DNA of the CDR3: TGTGCCAGCAGTTACCTGGCCAGCGGGTACGAGCAGTACTTC.

The chain is built from TRBV7-3 and TRBJ2-4; a possible D gene is TRBD2 (6 bases). This CDR3 region has 17 residues. Germline CDR1 reads SGHTA; CDR2 reads FQGTGA. Trimming shortened V by 0 bases and J by 0 bases, and 12 bases separated the two germline ends. DNA for the CDR3: TGTGCCAGCAGCTTAACGCGGGACGGGCTAGCCAAAAACATTCAGTACTTC. The encoded protein is CASSLTRDGLAKNIQYF.

This clone has only one observation. The rearrangement uses TRBV13 and TRBJ1-1; 10 nucleotides line up with TRBD1. The CDR3 spans 17 residues. After removal of 2 bases from V and 3 bases from J, the junction contained 9 bases not matched to a gene. Germline V CDR1 and CDR2: PRHDT, FYEKMQ (reference sequence). As DNA, the CDR3 is TGTGCCAGCAGCTTAATGACTGGGACAGGGGACTACACTGAAGCTTTCTTT. Amino acids: CASSLMTGTGDYTEAFF.

V usage is TRBV9 and J usage is TRBJ2-1; D possibly corresponds to TRBD1 (6 bases). Trimming took off 0 bases at V and 3 bases at J, with 10 bases between the two ends. The germline V gene has CDR1 SGDLS and CDR2 YYNGEE. The CDR3 runs 15 residues. The CDR3 here is CASSVGGDIYNEQFF. The CDR3 nucleotides are TGTGCCAGCAGCGTAGGTGGGGACATCTACAATGAGCAGTTCTTC. Filled out from reference TRBV9 and TRBJ2-1, the complete variable domain reads DSGVTQTPKHLITATGQRVTLRCSPRSGDLSVYWYQQSLDQGLQFLIQYYNGEERAKGNILERFSAQQFPDLHSELNLSSLELGDSALYFCASSVGGDIYNEQFFGPGTRLTVL.

The chain is built from TRBV10-3 and TRBJ2-7; D ambiguous. Germline V gene sequence: CDR1 ENHRY, CDR2 SYGVKD. The CDR3 runs to 13 residues. V was shortened by 3 bases and J by 0 bases, with 6 bases between the two germline ends. The DNA for the CDR3 is TGTGCCATCAGTGACAGAGACTCCTACGAGCAGTACTTC. Translated, it gives CAISDRDSYEQYF.

The V and J genes are TRBV9 and TRBJ2-1; D ambiguous. Germline CDR1 and CDR2: SGDLS and YYNGEE. V lost 0 bases to trimming and J lost 7 bases, with 11 bases between them. The CDR3 has 14 amino acids. The CDR3 protein is CASSVVGSRNEQFF. DNA for the CDR3: TGTGCCAGCAGCGTAGTTGGTAGCAGGAATGAGCAGTTCTTC.

The table lists this clone with a count of one. This rearrangement joins TRBV9 to TRBJ2-3; the match to TRBD2 covers 10 bases. This CDR3 has 14 amino acids. CDR1 SGDLS and CDR2 YYNGEE come from the germline V gene. The V gene end was trimmed by 0 bases and the J gene end by 10 bases; junction bases not matched to a gene: 5. The CDR3 sequence: CASSVGTSGTAQYF. CDR3 bases: TGTGCCAGCAGCGTAGGGACTAGCGGCACTGCGCAGTATTTT.

This clone turned up a few times. This chain joins TRBV15 and TRBJ1-4; 8 bases are shared with TRBD1. Trimming took 3 bases from V and 2 from J; bases not matched to a gene: 14. Looked up from germline, CDR1 is LNHNV and CDR2 is YYDKDF (reference sequence). The CDR3 consists of 19 residues. Here the CDR3 reads CATSRADAQGARTNEKLFF. The CDR3 coding sequence is TGTGCCACCAGCAGGGCCGACGCGCAGGGGGCGCGGACTAATGAAAAACTGTTTTTT.

This clone was detected a few times. The J gene is TRBJ2-2, the V gene TRBV7-2; weak D call: TRBD1 (5 bases). Germline values: CDR1 SGHTA, CDR2 FQGNSA. Trimming took off 7 bases at V and 1 base at J, with 13 bases between the two ends. This CDR3 has 15 residues. The CDR3 spells CASKQQGRNTGELFF. DNA of the CDR3: TGTGCCAGCAAGCAGCAGGGTCGGAACACCGGGGAGCTGTTTTTT.

CDR3 sequence reads: CASSKAAGGQGEKLFF. The CDR3 DNA reads as TGTGCCAGTAGTAAGGCGGCCGGAGGCCAAGGTGAAAAACTGTTTTTT. This chain uses TRBV19 with TRBJ1-4; D gene uncertain. The CDR3 contains 16 residues. V lost 4 bases to trimming and J lost 7 bases, with 19 bases between them. In germline, CDR1 is LNHDA, CDR2 SQIVND (reference sequence).

The chain carries TRBV28 and TRBJ1-1; D is unclear. V was clipped by 4 bases and J by 4 bases, with 7 bases between them. Germline CDR1 is MDHEN and CDR2 is SYDVKM. This CDR3 comprises 12 residues. The DNA for the CDR3 is TGTGCCAGCAGTTCCGTCAGCACTGAAGCTTTCTTT. Its translation: CASSSVSTEAFF.

This clone has just one count. V usage is TRBV30 and J usage is TRBJ1-5; 9 nucleotides align to TRBD1. The CDR3 has 15 amino acids. In germline, CDR1 is GTSNPN, CDR2 SVGIG (reference sequence). J was trimmed by 6 bases and V by 0 bases; bases with no gene match: 6. In DNA form, the CDR3 reads TGTGCCTGGAGTGTATCGGGACAGGGAAGTCAGCCCCAGCATTTT. Protein: CAWSVSGQGSQPQHF.

J is TRBJ1-4 and V is TRBV5-6; TRBD1 matches 7 bases. Germline V gives CDR1 SGHDT, CDR2 YYEEEE. V was pared by 3 bases and J by 0 bases, with 5 bases of the junction left unmatched. The CDR3 totals 16 residues. The CDR3 nucleotides are TGTGCCAGCAGCTCCGACAGGGCAGCAACTAATGAAAAACTGTTTTTT. Residues: CASSSDRAATNEKLFF.

The chain joins TRBV13 to TRBJ1-2; possible D gene TRBD1, 5 bases. V was pared by 3 bases and J by 5 bases, with 16 bases between. CDR3 length: 15 residues. The germline CDR1 and CDR2 sequences are PRHDT and FYEKMQ (reference sequence). The CDR3 nucleotides are TGTGCCAGCAGCTTTAGGGGCAGACCTCCTTATGGCTACACCTTC. It codes for CASSFRGRPPYGYTF.

This rearrangement joins TRBV19 to TRBJ2-3, with D uncertain. The V gene lost 3 bases and the J gene lost 0 bases, with 10 bases spanning the gap. The CDR3 sequence is 15 residues long. In germline, CDR1 is LNHDA, CDR2 SQIVND (reference sequence). The DNA of the CDR3 is TGTGCCAGTAGTATGGCACTGGCTAGCACAGATACGCAGTATTTT. Protein product: CASSMALASTDTQYF.

The chain couples TRBV28 to TRBJ2-1; 8 bases fit TRBD2. Trimming took 5 bases from V and 6 from J; bases not matched to a gene: 9. The germline CDR1 and CDR2 sequences are MDHEN and SYDVKM. The CDR3 runs 15 residues. The CDR3 region is CASSTQSGGTNEQFF. In nucleotides, the CDR3 is TGTGCCAGCAGTACCCAAAGCGGGGGAACCAATGAGCAGTTCTTC.

V and J are TRBV9 and TRBJ2-5, with D perhaps being TRBD1 or TRBD2 (5 bases each). Germline values: CDR1 SGDLS, CDR2 YYNGEE. The CDR3 contains 16 residues. V was cut by 3 bases and J by 4 bases, with 19 bases left in between. CDR3 nucleotides: TGTGCCAGCAGCGCGGAAAGACCGGGACGACGAGAGACCCAGTACTTC. Its translation is CASSAERPGRRETQYF.

The chain couples TRBV18 to TRBJ2-3; the D gene is possibly TRBD1 (5 bases). The CDR3 totals 11 residues. CDR1 and CDR2 (germline): KGHSH, LQKENI. The germline V and J ends were trimmed by 8 bases and 3 bases, with 6 bases remaining between them. CDR3 DNA sequence: TGTGCCAGCCGACAGACAGATACGCAGTATTTT. Translation gives CASRQTDTQYF. Using reference TRBV18 and TRBJ2-3 for the parts outside the CDR3, the full variable domain is NAGVMQNPRHLVRRRGQEARLRCSPMKGHSHVYWYRQLPEEGLKFMVYLQKENIIDESGMPKERFSAEFPKEGPSILRIQQVVRGDSAAYFCASRQTDTQYFGPGTRLTVL.

The chain joins TRBV25-1 to TRBJ2-5, with a possible D match to TRBD2 (5 bases). V was cut by 6 bases and J by 2 bases, with 22 bases left in between. The CDR3 is made up of 17 amino acids. Per the germline V gene, CDR1 is MGHDK and CDR2 is SYGVNS. This chain's CDR3 is CASSQQTWTVSQETQYF. The DNA of the CDR3 is TGTGCCAGCAGCCAACAAACCTGGACTGTAAGTCAAGAGACCCAGTACTTC.

J is TRBJ1-1 and V is TRBV9, with 8 bases identical to TRBD1. This CDR3 has 14 residues. Per germline, CDR1 SGDLS and CDR2 YYNGEE. The ends lost 3 bases at V and 4 bases at J; junction bases unmatched: 5. The CDR3: CASSADRGGTEAFF. In nucleotides, the CDR3 is TGTGCCAGCAGCGCCGACAGGGGCGGCACTGAAGCTTTCTTT.

In its sample, this clone was seen many times. V is TRBV30 and J is TRBJ1-5; D is uncertain. CDR1 and CDR2 (germline): GTSNPN, SVGIG (reference sequence). This CDR3 spans 14 amino acids. The ends were cut back, 0 bases at V and 0 bases at J, with 6 bases in the middle. CDR3 coding DNA: TGTGCCTGGAGTGTGGATGATAGCAATCAGCCCCAGCATTTT. Amino acid sequence: CAWSVDDSNQPQHF.

The J gene is TRBJ1-5, the V gene TRBV6-1; D is perhaps TRBD1 (6 bases). Deletions cut 3 bases from V and 0 bases from J, with 15 bases between. The length of the CDR3 is 17 residues. Germline loops: CDR1 MNHNS, CDR2 SASEGT. Written as DNA, the CDR3 is TGTGCCAGCAGTGATTATCCCCAGGGGCTTAGCAATCAGCCCCAGCATTTT. It specifies CASSDYPQGLSNQPQHF.

This chain connects TRBV28 to TRBJ1-1; weak D call: TRBD1 (5 bases). Germline-derived CDR1 and CDR2 are MDHEN and SYDVKM. V was trimmed by 7 bases and J by 1 base, leaving 10 bases between them. The CDR3 is 13 amino acids. The CDR3 reads CASIPGQNTEAFF. CDR3 DNA sequence: TGTGCCAGCATCCCCGGACAGAACACTGAAGCTTTCTTT. Full variable domain (outside the CDR3, taken from reference TRBV28 and TRBJ1-1): DVKVTQSSRYLVKRTGEKVFLECVQDMDHENMFWYRQDPGLGLRLIYFSYDVKMKEKGDIPEGYSVSREKKERFSLILESASTNQTSMYLCASIPGQNTEAFFGQGTRLTVV.